The 16 T cell receptor beta chains reported below all come from one sample, sequenced in a study of blood T cells in healthy people across ages. It was with a sample-barcoded 5' primer and a J-beta primer mix that a second PCR of roughly 7 to 12 cycles was run. TCRdb re-derived calls from the 5' RACE reads in MiXCR, one entry per CDR3 protein. The table records 700,000 or so distinct CDR3 sequences, roughly 41% of them present only once. The sample taken for sequencing was blood. Source of these receptors: a man aged 80 or over in good health.

This clonotype was observed a handful of times. The rearrangement joins TRBV20-1 to TRBJ2-6; either TRBD1 or TRBD2 may fit D (6 bases each). CDR1 is DFQATT and CDR2 is SNEGSKA in the germline V gene (reference sequence). CDR3 size: 17 residues. V was pared by 5 bases and J by 4 bases, with 21 bases between. The CDR3 region is CSAPFRGGGTGANVLTF. The CDR3 DNA is TGCAGTGCTCCTTTTCGTGGGGGCGGGACGGGGGCCAACGTCCTGACTTTC.

The chain joins TRBV6-2 or TRBV6-3 to TRBJ2-2; 10 bases agree with TRBD1. The CDR3 totals 14 residues. CDR1 is MNHEY, CDR2 SVGEGT, per germline. V was clipped by 6 bases and J by 6 bases; unmatched bases: 4. In DNA, the CDR3 is TGTGCCAGCAGACGGGACAGGGGCCCCGGGGAGCTGTTTTTT. It encodes CASRRDRGPGELFF.

Remarks on this clonotype: One base away lies a much larger clone, so this may be a sequencing read error. The chain joins TRBV6-5 to TRBJ2-1; 7 nucleotides agree with TRBD1. Germline V lookup: CDR1 MNHEY, CDR2 SVGAGI. This CDR3 is 13 amino acids long. The trim removed 6 bases at V and 8 bases at J, leaving 7 bases unmatched. The CDR3 loop is CASRPDRTHEQFF. The DNA of the CDR3 is TGTGCCAGCAGGCCGGACAGGACCCATGAGCAGTTCTTC.

This clonotype was seen only a few times. This chain links TRBV12-3 or TRBV12-4 with TRBJ1-1; no definite D call. The CDR3 contains 13 residues. Trimming cost V 6 bases and J 3 bases, with 11 bases left between them. CDR3 nucleotides: TGTGCCAGCAGGGAGATCGGTGACACTGAAGCTTTCTTT. Translated, it gives CASREIGDTEAFF.

This clonotype was counted many times. This sequence joins TRBV20-1 and TRBJ2-7; 8 bases match TRBD1. CDR1 is DFQATT and CDR2 is SNEGSKA in the germline V gene (reference sequence). This CDR3 has 14 residues. V lost 5 bases, J lost 10 bases, and 16 bases stayed unmatched. The CDR3 DNA sequence: TGCAGTGCTGGAAATCAGGACAGGGCAGGTAGTCAGTACTTC. It specifies CSAGNQDRAGSQYF.

This clonotype was seen only a few times. This chain links TRBV20-1 with TRBJ1-1; D possibly corresponds to TRBD1 (5 bases). Trimming cost V 8 bases and J 6 bases, with 7 bases left between them. CDR1 is DFQATT, CDR2 SNEGSKA, per germline (reference sequence). CDR3 length: 9 residues. CDR3 amino acids: CSPRAEAFF. CDR3 coding DNA: TGCAGTCCCAGGGCTGAAGCTTTCTTT.

This clonotype was counted a few times. The CDR3 spells CASRGQGGQPQHF. The CDR3 DNA reads TGTGCCAGCAGAGGACAGGGGGGTCAGCCCCAGCATTTT. This chain joins TRBV7-2 and TRBJ1-5, with TRBD1 matching over 10 bases. Trimming at V came to 6 bases and at J to 6 bases, leaving 2 bases not matched to a gene. The germline CDR1 and CDR2 sequences are SGHTA and FQGNSA. The CDR3 contains 13 residues. The variable domain in full, with the rest retrieved from reference TRBV7-2 and TRBJ1-5, is GAGVSQSPSNKVTEKGKDVELRCDPISGHTALYWYRQSLGQGLEFLIYFQGNSAPDKSGLPSDRFSAERTGGSVSTLTIQRTQQEDSAVYLCASRGQGGQPQHFGDGTRLSIL.

V and J are TRBV7-9 and TRBJ2-5; D is ambiguous. Trimming took 1 base from V and 1 from J, leaving 13 bases between them. In germline, CDR1 is SEHNR, CDR2 FQNEAQ (reference sequence). The CDR3 is made up of 16 amino acids. Written as DNA, the CDR3 is TGTGCCAGCAGCTTAGGAGGCTCGTCGGGCCAAGAGACCCAGTACTTC. It translates to CASSLGGSSGQETQYF. Variable domain in full (rest from reference TRBV7-9 and TRBJ2-5): DTGVSQNPRHKITKRGQNVTFRCDPISEHNRLYWYRQTLGQGPEFLTYFQNEAQLEKSRLLSDRFSAERPKGSFSTLEIQRTEQGDSAMYLCASSLGGSSGQETQYFGPGTRLLVL.

This clonotype was counted ten times or more. The chain has TRBV4-3 and TRBJ2-7, with TRBD1 matching over 8 bases. CDR1 and CDR2 (germline): LGHNA, YSLEER. The CDR3 has 17 residues. Trimming cost V 0 bases and J 4 bases; bases outside gene matches: 11. CDR3 in DNA: TGCGCCAGCAGCCAAGATGGGTATGGGACAGGCTCATACGAGCAGTACTTC. It is translated as CASSQDGYGTGSYEQYF.

In its sample, this clonotype was seen a few times. The V gene is TRBV15, the J gene TRBJ2-1; possible D gene TRBD1, 6 bases. V gave up 0 bases and J gave up 9 bases, with 9 bases separating them. Germline V lookup: CDR1 LNHNV, CDR2 YYDKDF (reference sequence). The CDR3 covers 13 residues. The CDR3 sequence: CATSRDLGAEQFF. The CDR3 DNA sequence: TGTGCCACCAGCAGAGATTTGGGGGCTGAGCAGTTCTTC.

This clonotype has a handful of counts. V is TRBV20-1 and J is TRBJ1-1; D unclear. Per the germline V gene, CDR1 is DFQATT and CDR2 is SNEGSKA (reference sequence). The V end lost 4 bases, the J end lost 0 bases, and 9 bases lay between the germline ends. The CDR3 loop spans 13 amino acids. The CDR3 bases are TGCAGTGCTAAGAATACAATGAACACTGAAGCTTTCTTT. Translation: CSAKNTMNTEAFF.

V is TRBV11-3 and J is TRBJ2-1; D might be TRBD2 (6 bases). The DNA matches TRBJ2-7 better at its end, which makes the J call doubtful. Germline lookup yields CDR1 SGHNT and CDR2 YENEEA. The CDR3 sequence is 16 residues long. The CDR3 region has the DNA TGTGCCAGCAGCTCCGGGAGCGGAAGCTCCTACAATGAGCAGTACTTC. Protein sequence: CASSSGSGSSYNEQYF.

The chain couples TRBV7-2 to TRBJ1-2; D is perhaps TRBD1 (5 bases). Trimming cost V 2 bases and J 6 bases, with 16 bases left between them. This CDR3 is 15 amino acids long. Germline loops: CDR1 SGHTA, CDR2 FQGNSA. The CDR3 loop is CASSLLPGGFNGYTF. Written as DNA, the CDR3 is TGTGCCAGCAGCTTATTGCCCGGGGGTTTCAATGGCTACACCTTC.

The chain carries TRBV25-1 and TRBJ1-4; 9 positions match TRBD1. The CDR3 covers 17 residues. V was clipped by 8 bases and J by 3 bases; unmatched bases: 13. CDR1 is MGHDK, CDR2 SYGVNS, per germline. CDR3 protein: CASRPPGQGMSNEKLFF. CDR3 nucleotide sequence: TGTGCCAGCCGCCCCCCGGGACAGGGTATGTCTAATGAAAAACTGTTTTTT.

This chain uses TRBV6-2 or TRBV6-3 with TRBJ2-7; a possible D gene is TRBD2 (5 bases). Germline lookup yields CDR1 MNHEY and CDR2 SVGEGT. The CDR3 has 13 residues. Trimming pared 11 bases from V and 0 bases from J, leaving 14 bases between. Here the CDR3 DNA reads TGTGCCTGCGGCCGGGGTGCCTCCTACGAGCAGTACTTC. Translated: CACGRGASYEQYF.

This clonotype appeared a few times. A single base separates this from a much larger clone, so it may be a read error. This chain uses TRBV20-1 with TRBJ2-1; perhaps TRBD1 as D (5 bases). The DNA end is a closer match to TRBJ2-7, so the J assignment may be wrong. The germline gives CDR1 DFQATT, CDR2 SNEGSKA (reference sequence). The CDR3 has 14 amino acids. CDR3 residues: CSALIREFYNEQYF. The CDR3 region has the DNA TGCAGTGCTCTAATCAGGGAATTTTACAATGAGCAGTACTTC.